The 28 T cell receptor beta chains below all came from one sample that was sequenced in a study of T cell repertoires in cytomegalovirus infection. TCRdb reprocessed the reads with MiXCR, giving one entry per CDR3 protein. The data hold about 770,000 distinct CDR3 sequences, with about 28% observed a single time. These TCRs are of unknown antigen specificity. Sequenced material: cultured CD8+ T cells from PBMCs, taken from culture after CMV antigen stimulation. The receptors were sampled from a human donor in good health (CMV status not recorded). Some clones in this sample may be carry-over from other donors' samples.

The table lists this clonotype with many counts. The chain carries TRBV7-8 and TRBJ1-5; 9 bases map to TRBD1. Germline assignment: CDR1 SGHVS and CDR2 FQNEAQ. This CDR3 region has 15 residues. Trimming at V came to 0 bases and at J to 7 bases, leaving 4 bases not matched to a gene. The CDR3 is CASSLADRGEQPQHF. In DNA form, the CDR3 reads TGTGCCAGCAGCTTAGCAGACAGGGGGGAACAGCCCCAGCATTTT. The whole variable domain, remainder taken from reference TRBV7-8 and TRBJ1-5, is GAGVSQSPRYKVAKRGQDVALRCDPISGHVSLFWYQQALGQGPEFLTYFQNEAQLDKSGLPSDRFFAERPEGSVSTLKIQRTQQEDSAVYLCASSLADRGEQPQHFGDGTRLSIL.

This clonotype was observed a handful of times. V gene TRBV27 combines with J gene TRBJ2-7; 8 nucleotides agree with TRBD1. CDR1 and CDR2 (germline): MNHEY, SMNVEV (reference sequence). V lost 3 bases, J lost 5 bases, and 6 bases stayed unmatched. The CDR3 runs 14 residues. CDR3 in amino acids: CASSFQGADDEQYV. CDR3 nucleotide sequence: TGTGCCAGCAGTTTTCAGGGGGCTGACGACGAGCAGTACGTC.

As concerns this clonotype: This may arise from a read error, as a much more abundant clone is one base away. This CDR3 reads CVSSKSSGVSSYNEQFF. As DNA, the CDR3 is TGTGTCAGCAGCAAAAGTAGCGGGGTAAGCTCCTACAATGAGCAGTTCTTC. V usage is TRBV7-8 and J usage is TRBJ2-1; 8 nucleotides match TRBD2. Germline V gives CDR1 SGHVS, CDR2 FQNEAQ. The CDR3 runs to 17 residues.

CDR3 in amino acids: CASRGANQNTGELFF. The CDR3 DNA sequence: TGCGCCAGCAGAGGGGCGAATCAAAACACCGGGGAGCTGTTTTTT. V usage is TRBV5-1 and J usage is TRBJ2-2, with D perhaps TRBD1 (5 bases). V lost 5 bases to trimming and J lost 2 bases, with 13 bases between them. This CDR3 region has 15 residues. Germline V CDR1 and CDR2: SGHRS, YFSETQ.

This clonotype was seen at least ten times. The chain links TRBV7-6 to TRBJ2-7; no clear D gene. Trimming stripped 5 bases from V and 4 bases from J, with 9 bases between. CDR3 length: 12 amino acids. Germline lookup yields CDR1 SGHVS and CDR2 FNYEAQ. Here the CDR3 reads CASSLNKYEQYF. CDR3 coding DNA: TGTGCCAGCAGCCTAAATAAATACGAGCAGTACTTC. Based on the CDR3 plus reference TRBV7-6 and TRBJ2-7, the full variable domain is GAGVSQSPRYKVTKRGQDVALRCDPISGHVSLYWYRQALGQGPEFLTYFNYEAQQDKSGLPNDRFSAERPEGSISTLTIQRTEQRDSAMYRCASSLNKYEQYFGPGTRLTVT.

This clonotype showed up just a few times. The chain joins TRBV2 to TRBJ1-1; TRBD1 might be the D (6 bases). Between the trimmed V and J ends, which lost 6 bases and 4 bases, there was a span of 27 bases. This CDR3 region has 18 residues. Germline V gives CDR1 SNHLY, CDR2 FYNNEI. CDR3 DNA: TGTGCCAGCAGAGGGGCGCCACACGGGGGGACAAAAGGCACTGAAGCTTTCTTT. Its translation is CASRGAPHGGTKGTEAFF.

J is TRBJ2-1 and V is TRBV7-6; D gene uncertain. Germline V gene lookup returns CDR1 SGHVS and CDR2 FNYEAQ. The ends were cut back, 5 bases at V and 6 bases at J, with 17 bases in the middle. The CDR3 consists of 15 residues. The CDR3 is CASSGLRATINEQFF. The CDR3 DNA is TGTGCCAGCAGCGGCCTCCGGGCTACCATCAATGAGCAGTTCTTC.

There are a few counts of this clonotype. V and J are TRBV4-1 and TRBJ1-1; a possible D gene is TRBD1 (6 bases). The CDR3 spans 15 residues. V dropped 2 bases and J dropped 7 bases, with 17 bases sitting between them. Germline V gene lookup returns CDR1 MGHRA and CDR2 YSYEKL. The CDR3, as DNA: TGCGCCAGCAGCCAAACCGCCACCGGGACATTTGAAGCTTTCTTT. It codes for CASSQTATGTFEAFF.

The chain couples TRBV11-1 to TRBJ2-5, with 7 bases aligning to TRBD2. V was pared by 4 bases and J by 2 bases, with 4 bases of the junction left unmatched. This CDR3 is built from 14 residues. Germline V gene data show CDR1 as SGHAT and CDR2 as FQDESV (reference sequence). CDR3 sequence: CASSSGLPQETQYF. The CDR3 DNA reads TGTGCCAGCAGCTCGGGACTACCTCAAGAGACCCAGTACTTC.

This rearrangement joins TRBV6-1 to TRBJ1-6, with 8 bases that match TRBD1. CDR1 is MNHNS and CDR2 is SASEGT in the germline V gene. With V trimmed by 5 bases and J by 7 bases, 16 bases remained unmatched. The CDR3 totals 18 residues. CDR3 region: CASSYTGQGPPKNSPLHF. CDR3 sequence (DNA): TGTGCCAGCAGTTACACCGGACAGGGCCCCCCAAAAAATTCACCCCTCCACTTT.

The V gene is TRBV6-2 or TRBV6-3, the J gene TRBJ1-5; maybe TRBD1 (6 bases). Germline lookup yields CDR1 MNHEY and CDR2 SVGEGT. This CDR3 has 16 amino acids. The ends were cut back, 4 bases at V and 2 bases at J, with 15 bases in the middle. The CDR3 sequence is CASSFQGTWGNQPQHF. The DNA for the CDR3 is TGTGCCAGCAGTTTCCAGGGGACGTGGGGCAATCAGCCCCAGCATTTT.

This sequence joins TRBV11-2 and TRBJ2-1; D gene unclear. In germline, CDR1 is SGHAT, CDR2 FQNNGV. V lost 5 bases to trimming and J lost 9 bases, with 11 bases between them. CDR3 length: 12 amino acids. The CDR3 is CASSQWGIEQFF. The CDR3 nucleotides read TGTGCCAGCAGCCAGTGGGGAATTGAGCAGTTCTTC.

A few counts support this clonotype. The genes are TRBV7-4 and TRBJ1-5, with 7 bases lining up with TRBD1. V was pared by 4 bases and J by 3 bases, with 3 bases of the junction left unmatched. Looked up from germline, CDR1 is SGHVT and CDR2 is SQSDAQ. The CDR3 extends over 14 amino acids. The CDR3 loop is CASSSEGANQPQHF. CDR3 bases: TGTGCCAGCAGCTCAGAGGGGGCCAATCAGCCCCAGCATTTT.

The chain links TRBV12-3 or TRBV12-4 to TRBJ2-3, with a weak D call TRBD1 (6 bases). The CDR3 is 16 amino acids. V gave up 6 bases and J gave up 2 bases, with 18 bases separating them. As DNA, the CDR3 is TGTGCCAGCAGCTATTCCTCAGGGGCGCTCACAGATACGCAGTATTTT. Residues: CASSYSSGALTDTQYF.

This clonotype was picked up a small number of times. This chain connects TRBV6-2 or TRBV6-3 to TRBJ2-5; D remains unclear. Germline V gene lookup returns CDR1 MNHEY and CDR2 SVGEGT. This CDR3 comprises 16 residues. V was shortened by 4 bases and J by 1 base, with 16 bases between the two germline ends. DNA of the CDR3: TGTGCCAGCAGTTTAACGGAGACCTTCTTCCAAGAGACCCAGTACTTC. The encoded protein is CASSLTETFFQETQYF.

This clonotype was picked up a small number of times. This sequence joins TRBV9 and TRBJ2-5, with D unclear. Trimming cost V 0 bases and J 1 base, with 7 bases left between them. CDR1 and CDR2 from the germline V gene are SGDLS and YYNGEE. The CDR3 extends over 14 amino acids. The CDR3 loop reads CASSVDWTQETQYF. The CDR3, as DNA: TGTGCCAGCAGCGTAGACTGGACCCAAGAGACCCAGTACTTC.

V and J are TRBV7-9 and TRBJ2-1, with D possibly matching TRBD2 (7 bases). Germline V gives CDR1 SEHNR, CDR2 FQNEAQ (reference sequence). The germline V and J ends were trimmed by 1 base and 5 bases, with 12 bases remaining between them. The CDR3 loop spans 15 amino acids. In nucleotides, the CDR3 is TGTGCCAGCAGCTTAGAGGCGGGGGCCCACAATGAGCAGTTCTTC. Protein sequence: CASSLEAGAHNEQFF.

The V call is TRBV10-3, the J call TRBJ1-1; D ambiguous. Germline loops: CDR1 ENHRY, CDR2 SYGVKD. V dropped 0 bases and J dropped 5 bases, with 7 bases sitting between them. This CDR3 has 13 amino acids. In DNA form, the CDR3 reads TGTGCCATCAGTGAGTCGACGAGGACTGAAGCTTTCTTT. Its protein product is CAISESTRTEAFF.

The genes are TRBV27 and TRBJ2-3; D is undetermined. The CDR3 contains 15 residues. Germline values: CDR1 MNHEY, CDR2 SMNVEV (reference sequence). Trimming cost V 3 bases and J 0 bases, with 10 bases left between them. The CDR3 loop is CASSFDGRSTDTQYF. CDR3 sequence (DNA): TGTGCCAGCAGTTTTGACGGGCGGAGCACAGATACGCAGTATTTT.

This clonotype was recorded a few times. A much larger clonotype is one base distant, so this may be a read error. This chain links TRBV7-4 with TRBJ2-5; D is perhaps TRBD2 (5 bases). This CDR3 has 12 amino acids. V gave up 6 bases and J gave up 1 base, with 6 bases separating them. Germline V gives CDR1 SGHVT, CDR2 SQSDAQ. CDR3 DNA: TGTGCCAGCAGGAGGGTCCAAGAGACCCAGTACTTC. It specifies CASRRVQETQYF.

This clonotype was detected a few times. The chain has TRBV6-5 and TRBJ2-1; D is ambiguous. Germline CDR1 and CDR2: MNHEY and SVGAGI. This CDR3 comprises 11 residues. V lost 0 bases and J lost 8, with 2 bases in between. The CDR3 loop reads CASSYSYEQFF. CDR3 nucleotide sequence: TGTGCCAGCAGTTACTCGTATGAGCAGTTCTTC.

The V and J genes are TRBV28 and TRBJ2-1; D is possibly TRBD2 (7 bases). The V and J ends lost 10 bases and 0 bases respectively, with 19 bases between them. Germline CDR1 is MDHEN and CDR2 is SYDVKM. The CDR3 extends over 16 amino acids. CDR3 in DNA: TGTGCCATCACGGAGGGGGGGGAGCACTCCTACAATGAGCAGTTCTTC. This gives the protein CAITEGGEHSYNEQFF.

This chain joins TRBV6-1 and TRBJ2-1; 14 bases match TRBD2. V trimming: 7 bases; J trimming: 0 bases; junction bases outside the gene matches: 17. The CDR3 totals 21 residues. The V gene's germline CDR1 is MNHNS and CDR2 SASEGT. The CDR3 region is CASKDPPGLAGVPSSYNEQFF. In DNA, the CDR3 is TGTGCCAGCAAGGACCCTCCGGGACTAGCGGGGGTGCCGAGCTCCTACAATGAGCAGTTCTTC.

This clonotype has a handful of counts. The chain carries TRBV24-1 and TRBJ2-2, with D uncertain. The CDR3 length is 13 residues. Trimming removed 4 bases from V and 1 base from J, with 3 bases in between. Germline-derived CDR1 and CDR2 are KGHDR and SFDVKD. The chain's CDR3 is CATSEKNTGELFF. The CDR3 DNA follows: TGTGCCACCAGTGAGAAGAACACCGGGGAGCTGTTTTTT.

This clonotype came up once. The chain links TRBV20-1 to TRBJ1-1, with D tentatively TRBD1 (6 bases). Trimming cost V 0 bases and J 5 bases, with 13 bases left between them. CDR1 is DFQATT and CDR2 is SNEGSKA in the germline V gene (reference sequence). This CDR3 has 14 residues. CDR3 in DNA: TGCAGTGCTAGAGATTTTGGGGGCGGAACTGAAGCTTTCTTT. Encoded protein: CSARDFGGGTEAFF.

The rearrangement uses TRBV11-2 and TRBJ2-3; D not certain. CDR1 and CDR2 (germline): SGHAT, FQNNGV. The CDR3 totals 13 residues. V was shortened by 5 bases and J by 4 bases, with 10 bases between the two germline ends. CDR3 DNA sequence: TGTGCCAGCAGCGTCACAGAGCCAGATACGCAGTATTTT. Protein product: CASSVTEPDTQYF.

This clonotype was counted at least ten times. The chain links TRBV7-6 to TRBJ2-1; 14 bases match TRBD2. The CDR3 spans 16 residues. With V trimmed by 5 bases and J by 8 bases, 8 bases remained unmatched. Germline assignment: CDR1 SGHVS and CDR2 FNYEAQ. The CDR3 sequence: CASSRRLAGGKDEQFF. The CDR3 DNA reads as TGTGCCAGCAGCCGGAGACTAGCGGGGGGGAAGGATGAGCAGTTCTTC. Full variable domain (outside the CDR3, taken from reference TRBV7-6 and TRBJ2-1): GAGVSQSPRYKVTKRGQDVALRCDPISGHVSLYWYRQALGQGPEFLTYFNYEAQQDKSGLPNDRFSAERPEGSISTLTIQRTEQRDSAMYRCASSRRLAGGKDEQFFGPGTRLTVL.

The chain's CDR3 is CASSPHLVQGSYEQYV. Here the CDR3 DNA reads TGTGCCAGCAGTCCCCACCTCGTACAGGGGTCCTACGAGCAGTACGTC. The chain joins TRBV28 to TRBJ2-7; 7 bases map to TRBD1. The V segment lost 5 bases and the J segment 1 base; nucleotides outside the gene matches: 11. The germline V gene has CDR1 MDHEN and CDR2 SYDVKM. The CDR3 extends over 16 amino acids.